This T cell receptor beta chain is from a study of CD8 T cell repertoires and HIV-1 epitope variants. Whole-study context: Controls were a CMV, EBV and flu peptide pool, Ebola AY9 negative control, and no-peptide well. Separate from the cultures, 1M uncultured T cells served as baseline. Epitopes were three Gag families plus Nef HW9 and YT9.

V lost 10 bases, J lost 4 bases, and 17 bases lay in between. CDR3 length: 14 residues. Germline V gene sequence: CDR1 MNHNY, CDR2 SVGAGI (reference sequence). With regard to this clone: Its specificity is unknown.

Repertoires were generated with immunoSEQ multiplex PCR, while TCRdb's copy carries only in-frame clones and drops some. The table lists tens of thousands of clones, roughly four fifths of them singletons. Study results and limitations: The TAALDMSHF plasma variant had no responses, unlike KF9 (roughly 5 clonotypes) and HW9 (one).

The receptor was derived from a male donor with HIV. This sequence joins TRBV6-6 and TRBJ2-1; tentatively, D is TRBD2 (5 bases). The specimen was uncultured baseline CD8+ T cells from peripheral blood mononuclear cells (PBMCs). In DNA form, the CDR3 reads TGTGCCACCGAGGATAAGACTATATACAATGAGCAGTTCTTC. Amino acids: CATEDKTIYNEQFF.